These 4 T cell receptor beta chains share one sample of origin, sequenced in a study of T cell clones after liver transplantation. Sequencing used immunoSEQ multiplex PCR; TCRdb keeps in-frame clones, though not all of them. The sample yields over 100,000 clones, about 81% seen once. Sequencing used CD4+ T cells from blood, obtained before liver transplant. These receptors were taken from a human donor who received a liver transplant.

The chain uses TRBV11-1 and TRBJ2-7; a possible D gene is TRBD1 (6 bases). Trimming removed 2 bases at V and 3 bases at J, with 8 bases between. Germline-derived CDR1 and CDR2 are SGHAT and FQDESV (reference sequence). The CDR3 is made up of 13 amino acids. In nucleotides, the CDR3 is TGTGCCAGCAGCTTATCGGACAGCTACGAGCAGTACTTC. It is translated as CASSLSDSYEQYF. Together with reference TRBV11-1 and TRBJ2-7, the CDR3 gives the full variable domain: EAEVAQSPRYKITEKSQAVAFWCDPISGHATLYWYRQILGQGPELLVQFQDESVVDDSQLPKDRFSAERLKGVDSTLKIQPAELGDSAMYLCASSLSDSYEQYFGPGTRLTVT.

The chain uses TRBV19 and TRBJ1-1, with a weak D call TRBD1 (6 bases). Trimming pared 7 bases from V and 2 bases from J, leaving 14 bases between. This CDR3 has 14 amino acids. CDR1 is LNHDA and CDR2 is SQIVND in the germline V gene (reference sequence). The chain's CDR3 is CASKGDLPNTEAFF. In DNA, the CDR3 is TGTGCCAGTAAGGGGGACCTCCCCAACACTGAAGCTTTCTTT. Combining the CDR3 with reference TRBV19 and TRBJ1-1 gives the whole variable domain DGGITQSPKYLFRKEGQNVTLSCEQNLNHDAMYWYRQDPGQGLRLIYYSQIVNDFQKGDIAEGYSVSREKKESFPLTVTSAQKNPTAFYLCASKGDLPNTEAFFGQGTRLTVV.

The CDR3 sequence: CASSSGGLGEQYF. The CDR3 DNA reads as TGTGCCAGCAGCTCCGGGGGTCTAGGCGAGCAGTACTTC. The chain recombines TRBV11-3 with TRBJ2-7; a weak D match, TRBD2 (6 bases). V dropped 4 bases and J dropped 6 bases, with 13 bases sitting between them. Germline V lookup: CDR1 SGHNT, CDR2 YENEEA. This CDR3 contains 13 residues.

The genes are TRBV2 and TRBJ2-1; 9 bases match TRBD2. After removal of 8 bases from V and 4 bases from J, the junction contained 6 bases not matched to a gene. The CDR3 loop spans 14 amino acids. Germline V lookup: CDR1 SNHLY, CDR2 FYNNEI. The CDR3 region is CASQLAGAYNEQFF. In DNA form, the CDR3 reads TGTGCCAGCCAATTAGCGGGGGCTTACAATGAGCAGTTCTTC.